This T cell receptor beta chain was recovered during a study of regulatory T cells in long-lasting Graves disease. Regarding this clonotype: What it binds is unknown.

Germline CDR1 and CDR2: DFQATT and SNEGSKA (reference sequence). This CDR3 comprises 13 residues. The V gene lost 7 bases and the J gene lost 2 bases, with 15 bases spanning the gap. Notes on the study in general: Accuracy could have been hurt by small sample size. TRBV28, TRBJ1-2 and TRBJ2-5 emerged as the favored segments in persistent disease.

As to time point: persistent/refractory GD, antithyroid drugs over 5 years with positive TRAb. Extracted PBMC RNA gave rise to the TCR library. From each patient, around 8.7 milliliters of peripheral blood was drawn and collected into an EDTA anticoagulant tube. To make TCR beta libraries, researchers used iRepertoire HTBI primers and Arm-PCR of CDR3 regions. TCRdb called the multiplex PCR reads again in MiXCR, with one record for every CDR3 protein. Of more than 650,000 distinct CDR3 sequences in the sample, approximately 31% are singletons; the top ten hold about two fifths. This material consisted of peripheral blood mononuclear cells (PBMCs), taken when the disease was refractory, from a patient treated with antithyroid drugs. This receptor was obtained from a female donor with Graves disease. The genes are TRBV20-1 and TRBJ2-7; weak D call: TRBD2 (7 bases). CDR3 in amino acids: CSVYREGAYEQYF. Written as DNA, the CDR3 is TGCAGTGTTTACAGGGAGGGGGCCTACGAGCAGTACTTC.